What follows describes a single T cell receptor beta chain. As yet, its antigen is unknown. This may be a read error: a much more frequent sequence differs by one nucleotide. Constant-region reverse primers amplified full-length variable regions, followed by semi-nested Nested Universal Primer A PCR. MiXCR was run by TCRdb on the 5' RACE reads, yielding one entry per CDR3 protein. Of roughly 38,000 distinct CDR3 sequences in the sample, approximately 17% were seen once. Points from the study as a whole: The TCR gene usage of tumor memory CD4+ T cells clustered together with blood and lymph node memory CD4+ cells and with lymph node naive CD4+ cells.

Germline loops: CDR1 SQVTM, CDR2 ANQGSEA. CDR3 length: 12 residues. The V end lost 7 bases, the J end lost 2 bases, and 11 bases lay between the germline ends. The V and J genes are TRBV29-1 and TRBJ1-1, with D tentatively TRBD1 (6 bases). The source material was naive CD4+ T cells sorted from a lymph node. The sample's subset: naive CD4+ T cells, CD4+CD45RA+CD25-. The source is a female donor with breast cancer. The CDR3 loop is CSGGQINTEAFF. The CDR3 coding sequence is TGCAGCGGTGGACAGATAAACACTGAAGCTTTCTTT.